This T cell receptor beta chain was recovered during a study of cytomegalovirus exposure and HLA in healthy donors. On the study more broadly: A subsequent analysis stated that the 100 to 150 validation repertoires were run on the same platform as the approximately 660 first-cohort repertoires. Regarding the study as a whole: TCR beta chains numbering approximately 150 were designated cytomegalovirus-associated. Cytomegalovirus status, reportedly, was diagnosed with high specificity and sensitivity by the classifier.

This table comes from immunoSEQ multiplex PCR, and its TCRdb copy is limited to in-frame clones, with some not included. The sample shows hundreds of thousands of clones, more than 75% of them seen only once. V was clipped by 9 bases and J by 7 bases, with 10 bases between them. Germline assignment: CDR1 MDHEN and CDR2 SYDVKM. This CDR3 region has 10 residues. Turning to this clone: Its specificity is not known.

It was the roughly 110-subject validation cohort, separate from the approximately 700-subject first cohort, to which the donors belonged. The sample was PBMCs. This sequence was found in a man between 18 and 35 years old in good health and CMV-seropositive. The J gene is TRBJ2-7, the V gene TRBV28; D tentatively reads TRBD1 or TRBD2 (5 bases each). For the CDR3, the DNA is TGTGCCAGTCAGGGCGGGGAGCAGTACTTC. Encoded protein: CASQGGEQYF.